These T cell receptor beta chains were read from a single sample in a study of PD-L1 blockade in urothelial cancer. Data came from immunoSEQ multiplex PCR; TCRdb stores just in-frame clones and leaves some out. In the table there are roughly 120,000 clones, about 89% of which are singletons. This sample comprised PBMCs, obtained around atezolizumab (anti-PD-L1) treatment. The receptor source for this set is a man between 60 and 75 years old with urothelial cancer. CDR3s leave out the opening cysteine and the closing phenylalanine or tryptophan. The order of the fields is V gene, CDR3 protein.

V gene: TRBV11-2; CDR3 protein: ASSPHYEQY
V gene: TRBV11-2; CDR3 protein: ASSLGPGQGTYEQY
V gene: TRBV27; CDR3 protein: ASTGPRGNEQF
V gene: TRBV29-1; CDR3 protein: SVEGIGEKLF
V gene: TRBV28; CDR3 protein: ASSSLRGTDTQY
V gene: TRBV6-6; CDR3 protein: ASSYATPEGAQH
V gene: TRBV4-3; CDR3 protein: ASSQGGGLGSAEQY
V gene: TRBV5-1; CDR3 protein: ASSTWTGGVWSYEQY
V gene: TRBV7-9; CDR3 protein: ASSILAGPYNEQF
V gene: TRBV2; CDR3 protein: ASIRGLFSGANVLT
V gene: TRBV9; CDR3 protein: ASTRDSRLNYGYT
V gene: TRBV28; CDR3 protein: ATQWGLAYTGELF
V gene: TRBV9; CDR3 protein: ASSVVRAGASYNEQF
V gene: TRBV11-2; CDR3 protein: ASSSEAGGLREQF
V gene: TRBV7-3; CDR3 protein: ASSYGGTGGDEQF
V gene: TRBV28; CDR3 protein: ASSLVIAGGSGANVLT
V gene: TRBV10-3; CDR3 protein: AISESTGQETQY
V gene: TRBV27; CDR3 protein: ATFKVPAGLSYNEQF
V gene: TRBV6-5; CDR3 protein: ASRGQGTEQPQH
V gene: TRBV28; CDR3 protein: ASSLYRTDKGSSYNSPLH